This T cell receptor (beta chain) originates from a study of beta chain features in type 1 diabetes. General observations from the study: Patients with Type 1 diabetes showed moderately but significantly shorter TCRB CDR3s in all four CD4+ subsets.

This CDR3 contains 13 residues. Germline V gives CDR1 MNHEY, CDR2 SMNVEV (reference sequence). V was trimmed by 0 bases and J by 7 bases, leaving 7 bases between them. About this clone itself: Its specificity is not known.

Since all of the isolated RNA was reverse transcribed, expressed TCRB transcripts were what got sequenced. Some clones are missing from TCRdb's copy, which holds only in-frame ones; the method was immunoSEQ multiplex PCR. The sample lists a few hundred thousand clones; 9.6% were seen once. The receptor's source is a man younger than 40 with type 1 diabetes. The gene calls are TRBV27 and TRBJ2-1; D is ambiguous. The sample was central memory CD4+ T cells from blood. The CDR3 nucleotides are TGTGCCAGCAGTTTATCGTATGGTAATGAGCAGTTCTTC. Protein product: CASSLSYGNEQFF.